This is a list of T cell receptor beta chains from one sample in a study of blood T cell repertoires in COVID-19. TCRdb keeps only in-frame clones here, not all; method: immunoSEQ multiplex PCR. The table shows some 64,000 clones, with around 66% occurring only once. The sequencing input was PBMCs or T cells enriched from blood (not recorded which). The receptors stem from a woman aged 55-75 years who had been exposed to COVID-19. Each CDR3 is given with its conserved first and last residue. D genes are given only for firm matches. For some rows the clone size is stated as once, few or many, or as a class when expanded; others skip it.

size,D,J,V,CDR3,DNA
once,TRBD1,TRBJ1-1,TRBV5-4,CASSGSPGQEAFF,TGTGCCAGCAGCGGAAGCCCGGGACAGGAAGCTTTCTTT
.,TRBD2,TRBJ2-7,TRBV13,CASSLGIAGPYEQYF,TGTGCCAGCAGCCTCGGAATAGCGGGGCCCTACGAGCAGTACTTC
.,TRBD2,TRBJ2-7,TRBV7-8,CASSLTSGTSYSEQYF,TGTGCCAGCAGCTTAACGTCCGGGACTAGCTATTCCGAGCAGTACTTC
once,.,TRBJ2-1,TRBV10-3,CAMAGQTYNEQFF,TGTGCCATGGCGGGACAGACTTACAATGAGCAGTTCTTC
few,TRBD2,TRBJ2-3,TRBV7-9,CASSLGTSGTTDTQYF,TGTGCCAGCAGCTTAGGGACTAGCGGGACCACAGATACGCAGTATTTT
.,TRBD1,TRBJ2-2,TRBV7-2,CASSLAGTGLNGELFF,TGTGCCAGCAGCCTGGCCGGGACAGGGCTTAATGGGGAGCTGTTTTTT
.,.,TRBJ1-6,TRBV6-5,CASSTWGRNSPLHF,TGTGCCAGCAGTACCTGGGGGAGGAATTCACCCCTCCACTTT
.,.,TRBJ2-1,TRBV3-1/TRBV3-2,CASGILQGHEQFF,TGTGCCAGCGGGATACTACAGGGCCATGAGCAGTTCTTC
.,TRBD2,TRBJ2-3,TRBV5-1,CASSFPSGGSDTQYF,TGCGCCAGCAGCTTCCCTAGCGGGGGGTCAGATACGCAGTATTTT
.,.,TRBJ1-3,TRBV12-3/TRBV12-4,CASSFNVNTIYF,TGTGCCAGCAGTTTCAATGTAAACACCATATATTTT
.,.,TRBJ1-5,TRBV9,CASSVGGGAWERQPQHF,TGTGCCAGCAGCGTAGGAGGGGGGGCCTGGGAGAGGCAGCCCCAGCATTTT
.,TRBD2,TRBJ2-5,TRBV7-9,CASSSRSGLASSYF,TGTGCCAGCAGCTCCCGGTCGGGACTAGCCTCGTCGTACTTC
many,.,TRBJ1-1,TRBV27,CASSSSSAAYRKAFF,TGTGCCAGCAGTTCCTCCTCGGCGGCATACCGCAAAGCTTTCTTT
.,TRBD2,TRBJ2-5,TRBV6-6,CASSPQAGMWETQYF,TGTGCCAGCAGTCCCCAAGCGGGGATGTGGGAGACCCAGTACTTC
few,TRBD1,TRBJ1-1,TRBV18,CASSGQGRTEAFF,TGTGCCAGCTCAGGACAGGGGCGCACTGAAGCTTTCTTT
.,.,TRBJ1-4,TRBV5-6,CASSLAREGVREKLFF,TGTGCCAGCAGCTTGGCCAGGGAGGGCGTAAGGGAAAAACTGTTTTTT
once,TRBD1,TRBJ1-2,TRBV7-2,CASSQMGQVFGYTF,TGTGCCAGCAGTCAAATGGGACAGGTGTTTGGCTACACCTTC
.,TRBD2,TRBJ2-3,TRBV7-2,CASSPQAGLAGVTDTQYF,TGTGCCAGCAGCCCCCAGGCTGGACTAGCGGGGGTCACAGATACGCAGTATTTT
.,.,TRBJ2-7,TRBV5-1,CASSLGAGSSYEQYF,TGCGCCAGCAGCTTGGGGGCGGGGTCCTCCTACGAGCAGTACTTC
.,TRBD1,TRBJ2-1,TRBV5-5,CASSLRDSSYNEQFF,TGTGCCAGCAGCCTCCGGGACAGCTCCTACAATGAGCAGTTCTTC
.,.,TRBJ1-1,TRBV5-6,CASSRRDTNQAFF,TGTGCCAGCAGCCGACGGGACACCAACCAAGCTTTCTTT
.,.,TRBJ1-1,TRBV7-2,CASSLSRGGEAFF,TGTGCCAGCAGCTTAAGCCGGGGAGGGGAAGCTTTCTTT
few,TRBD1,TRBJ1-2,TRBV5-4,CASSLRTGYGYTF,TGTGCCAGCAGCTTAAGGACAGGGTATGGCTACACCTTC
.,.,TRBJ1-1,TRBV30,CAWSFGGNTEAFF,TGTGCCTGGAGTTTTGGAGGGAACACTGAAGCTTTCTTT
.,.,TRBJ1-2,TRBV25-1,CASSERDSDGYTF,TGTGCCAGCAGTGAACGTGACAGCGATGGCTACACCTTC
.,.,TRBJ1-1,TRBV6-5,CASTYGGMNTEAFF,TGTGCCAGCACCTACGGGGGTATGAACACTGAAGCTTTCTTT
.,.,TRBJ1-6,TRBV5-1,CASSLDGPPAGSPLHF,TGCGCCAGCAGCTTGGATGGGCCCCCGGCCGGTTCACCCCTCCACTTT
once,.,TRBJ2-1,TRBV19,CASSSTDSTYNEQFF,TGTGCCAGTAGTTCGACGGACAGTACCTACAATGAGCAGTTCTTC
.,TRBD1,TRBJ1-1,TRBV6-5,CASRSTGTTEAFF,TGTGCCAGCAGATCGACAGGGACAACTGAAGCTTTCTTT
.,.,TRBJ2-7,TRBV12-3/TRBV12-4,CASSLPSYEQYF,TGTGCCAGCAGTTTGCCCAGCTACGAGCAGTACTTC
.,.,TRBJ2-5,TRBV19,CASSPFNSLETQYF,TGTGCCAGTAGTCCCTTTAATTCCCTGGAGACCCAGTACTTC